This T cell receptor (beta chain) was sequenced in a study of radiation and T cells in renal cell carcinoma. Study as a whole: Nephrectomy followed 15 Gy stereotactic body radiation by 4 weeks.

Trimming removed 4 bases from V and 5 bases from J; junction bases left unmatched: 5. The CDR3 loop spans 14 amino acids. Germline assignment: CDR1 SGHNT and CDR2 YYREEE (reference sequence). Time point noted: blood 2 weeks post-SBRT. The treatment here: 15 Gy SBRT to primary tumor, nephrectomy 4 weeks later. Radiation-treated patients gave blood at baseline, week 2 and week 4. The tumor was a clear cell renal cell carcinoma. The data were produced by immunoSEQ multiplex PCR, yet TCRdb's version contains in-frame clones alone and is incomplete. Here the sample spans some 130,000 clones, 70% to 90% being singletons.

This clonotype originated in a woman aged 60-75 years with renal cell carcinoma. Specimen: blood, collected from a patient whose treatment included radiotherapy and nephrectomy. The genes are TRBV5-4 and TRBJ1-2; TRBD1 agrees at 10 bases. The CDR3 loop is CASSPTGGEYGYTF. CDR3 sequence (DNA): TGTGCCAGCAGCCCGACAGGGGGCGAATATGGCTACACCTTC.